This T cell receptor beta chain was documented in a study of cytomegalovirus exposure and HLA in healthy donors. V lost 11 bases to trimming and J lost 2 bases, with 16 bases between them. Germline V gene sequence: CDR1 SEHNR, CDR2 FQNEAQ (reference sequence). This CDR3 contains 15 residues. For this clone: The antigen remains undetermined.

Study-wide findings and caveats: In vitro checks showed that a few CMV-associated chains really do target CMV antigens.

With 60 Vbeta and 13 Jbeta primers, the PCR was carried out. Profiling relied on immunoSEQ multiplex PCR, and the TCRdb table lists in-frame clones only, not all of them. The sample table sets out some 48,000 clones. The J gene is TRBJ1-6, the V gene TRBV7-9, with D unclear. The source material was PBMCs. This receptor was identified in a man between 40 and 49 years old in good health and CMV-seropositive. CDR3 DNA sequence: TGTGCCTCCACCGCAGGCCTTCCCTATAATTCACCCCTCCACTTT. It specifies CASTAGLPYNSPLHF. Complete variable domain (other parts from reference TRBV7-9 and TRBJ1-6): DTGVSQNPRHKITKRGQNVTFRCDPISEHNRLYWYRQTLGQGPEFLTYFQNEAQLEKSRLLSDRFSAERPKGSFSTLEIQRTEQGDSAMYLCASTAGLPYNSPLHFGNGTRLTVT.